The present T cell receptor (beta chain) was sequenced within a study of tumor-infiltrating lymphocytes in primary liver carcinoma. The investigators made TCR beta cDNA from 400 to 500 ng total RNA, using a constant-region primer. Library construction for TCR beta comprised three nested multiplex PCR rounds performed with slightly modified ARM-PCR. TCRdb recomputed calls from the multiplex PCR reads with MiXCR, one row per CDR3 protein. Of about 110,000 distinct CDR3 sequences in the sample, around 62% were seen once. Joint extraction of RNA and DNA used roughly 19-33 mg of bulk tissue that was unsorted. In the case of this clonotype: A read error may explain this, as a much larger clone is one base away.

This clonotype was obtained from a woman aged 60-75 years with primary liver carcinoma and hepatitis B virus infection. Material: liver tumor tissue from sampling region 1. Subset reported: tumor region T1, superior pole.

CDR3 region: CASSGLVGETQYF. CDR3 coding DNA: TGTGCCAGCAGTGGACTAGTGGGAGAGACCCAGTACTTC. V gene TRBV6-1 combines with J gene TRBJ2-5; tentative D call: TRBD2 (6 bases). V was shortened by 4 bases and J by 4 bases, with 10 bases between the two germline ends. Germline V CDR1 and CDR2: MNHNS, SASEGT. The CDR3 is made up of 13 amino acids.